The 18 T cell receptor beta chains given below trace back to one sample, sequenced in a study of blood T cell repertoires in COVID-19. The table came from immunoSEQ multiplex PCR; TCRdb's copy has only in-frame clones and leaves some out. There are 210,000 or so clones in the sample; roughly 80% occur only once, and about 1.7% lies in the top ten. Sample: PBMCs or T cells enriched from blood (not recorded which). These receptors all come from a man between 60 and 75 years old who had recovered from COVID-19.

The chain has TRBV6-1 and TRBJ1-4, with TRBD1 matching over 8 bases. In germline, CDR1 is MNHNS, CDR2 SASEGT. Trimming at V came to 4 bases and at J to 3 bases, leaving 19 bases not matched to a gene. The CDR3 is made up of 20 amino acids. The CDR3 nucleotides read TGTGCCAGCAGTGGACGTGAGGACAGGGTCCAAACGGGTCCTAATGAAAAACTGTTTTTT. Translation gives CASSGREDRVQTGPNEKLFF.

This clone was seen only once. The chain combines TRBV18 with TRBJ1-2, with D maybe TRBD1 (6 bases). The CDR3 is made up of 13 amino acids. V was pared by 0 bases and J by 6 bases, with 8 bases between. CDR1 is KGHSH, CDR2 LQKENI, per germline. Written as DNA, the CDR3 is TGTGCCAGCTCACCACCGGCAGGGGATGGCTACACCTTC. It encodes CASSPPAGDGYTF.

This clone has only a few counts. The chain uses TRBV29-1 and TRBJ1-1; D gene ambiguous. This CDR3 comprises 11 residues. V gave up 4 bases and J gave up 8 bases, with 11 bases separating them. The germline V gene has CDR1 SQVTM and CDR2 ANQGSEA. CDR3 in amino acids: CSVGRGAEAFF. Here the CDR3 DNA reads TGCAGCGTTGGGAGAGGAGCAGAAGCTTTCTTT.

This clone appeared once. The V and J genes are TRBV5-1 and TRBJ1-5; 8 bases line up with TRBD1. The CDR3 has 14 amino acids. Germline V gene data show CDR1 as SGHRS and CDR2 as YFSETQ. Unmatched junction bases numbered 6, after V lost 4 bases and J lost 6 bases. In DNA form, the CDR3 reads TGCGCCAGCAGCGACGGGACAGGTTTTCAGCCCCAGCATTTT. This encodes CASSDGTGFQPQHF.

The gene calls are TRBV14 and TRBJ2-7; D gene uncertain. Germline CDR1 SGHDN, CDR2 FVKESK. V lost 2 bases and J lost 1, with 9 bases in between. The CDR3 runs to 14 residues. The DNA of the CDR3 is TGTGCCAGCAGCCAAATACAGAATTCCTACGAGCAGTACTTC. Protein product: CASSQIQNSYEQYF. The variable domain in full, with the rest retrieved from reference TRBV14 and TRBJ2-7, is EAGVTQFPSHSVIEKGQTVTLRCDPISGHDNLYWYRRVMGKEIKFLLHFVKESKQDESGMPNNRFLAERTGGTYSTLKVQPAELEDSGVYFCASSQIQNSYEQYFGPGTRLTVT.

The chain is built from TRBV6-5 and TRBJ2-7; 8 positions match TRBD2. Germline CDR1 reads MNHEY; CDR2 reads SVGAGI. The V segment lost 7 bases and the J segment 3 bases; nucleotides outside the gene matches: 5. This CDR3 is 13 amino acids long. In DNA form, the CDR3 reads TGTGCCAGCATGCCAGGGACTAGCTACGAGCAGTACTTC. This translates into CASMPGTSYEQYF.

This rearrangement joins TRBV29-1 to TRBJ2-3; 10 bases fit TRBD1. The CDR3 is made up of 15 amino acids. Germline V gives CDR1 SQVTM, CDR2 ANQGSEA. V shed 3 bases and J 3 bases; nucleotides not matched to a gene: 6. DNA for the CDR3: TGCAGCGTTGATGCGGGGACAGGGGATACAGATACGCAGTATTTT. Its translation is CSVDAGTGDTDTQYF.

This chain joins TRBV24-1 and TRBJ1-5; no reliable D call. The CDR3 is 13 residues long. Germline loops: CDR1 KGHDR, CDR2 SFDVKD. Trimming stripped 5 bases from V and 4 bases from J, with 8 bases between. The CDR3, as DNA: TGTGCCACCAGTGGTCAGGCGAATCAGCCCCAGCATTTT. This encodes CATSGQANQPQHF.

The V and J genes are TRBV19 and TRBJ1-1, with D tentatively TRBD1 (5 bases). CDR1 and CDR2 from the germline V gene are LNHDA and SQIVND (reference sequence). CDR3 size: 15 residues. Trimming shortened V by 3 bases and J by 2 bases, and 13 bases separated the two germline ends. The CDR3 coding sequence is TGTGCCAGTAGTATTTTCGCAGGGCCCAACACTGAAGCTTTCTTT. Translation: CASSIFAGPNTEAFF.

V is TRBV4-2 and J is TRBJ1-6, with D maybe TRBD1 (6 bases). The CDR3 totals 16 residues. Looked up from germline, CDR1 is LGHNA and CDR2 is YNFKEQ. The V and J ends lost 3 bases and 6 bases respectively, with 15 bases between them. CDR3 residues: CASSHSWQGSNSPLHF. CDR3 bases: TGTGCCAGCAGCCACTCCTGGCAGGGGTCTAATTCACCCCTCCACTTT.

This clone was seen just once. The chain has TRBV6-2 or TRBV6-3 and TRBJ2-1, with TRBD1 identical over 8 bases. The V segment lost 1 base and the J segment 2 bases; nucleotides outside the gene matches: 4. Germline V lookup: CDR1 MNHEY, CDR2 SVGEGT. The CDR3 has 16 residues. CDR3 loop: CASSYYTGGTYNEQFF. CDR3 in DNA: TGTGCCAGCAGTTACTACACAGGGGGGACCTACAATGAGCAGTTCTTC.

The chain recombines TRBV7-9 with TRBJ1-1, with 7 bases fitting TRBD1. J gave up 1 base and V 3 bases, and 2 bases lay outside the gene matches. The CDR3 is 14 residues long. Looked up from germline, CDR1 is SEHNR and CDR2 is FQNEAQ (reference sequence). CDR3: CASSFGTANTEAFF. Written as DNA, the CDR3 is TGTGCCAGCAGCTTTGGGACAGCGAACACTGAAGCTTTCTTT.

The chain links TRBV5-1 to TRBJ1-2, with TRBD1 identical over 10 bases. Losses at the gene ends were 4 bases for V and 1 base for J; bases not matched to a gene: 4. Germline V CDR1 and CDR2: SGHRS, YFSETQ. CDR3 length equals 15 residues. Here the CDR3 DNA reads TGCGCCAGCAGCCCGGGACAGGGGTTTAACTATGGCTACACCTTC. Protein sequence: CASSPGQGFNYGYTF.

This clone appeared once. The chain employs TRBV28 and TRBJ2-5, with D unclear. Germline assignment: CDR1 MDHEN and CDR2 SYDVKM. V was shortened by 3 bases and J by 7 bases, with 12 bases between the two germline ends. The CDR3 consists of 13 residues. This CDR3 is CASSFPSLATQYF. For the CDR3, the DNA is TGTGCCAGCAGTTTTCCTTCTTTGGCGACCCAGTACTTC. Together with reference TRBV28 and TRBJ2-5, the CDR3 gives the full variable domain: DVKVTQSSRYLVKRTGEKVFLECVQDMDHENMFWYRQDPGLGLRLIYFSYDVKMKEKGDIPEGYSVSREKKERFSLILESASTNQTSMYLCASSFPSLATQYFGPGTRLLVL.

This chain links TRBV14 with TRBJ1-1, with D tentatively TRBD1 (5 bases). Deletions cut 6 bases from V and 5 bases from J, with 25 bases between. Germline V gene data show CDR1 as SGHDN and CDR2 as FVKESK. The CDR3 has 17 residues. CDR3: CASSGGALGRGYTEAFF. DNA for the CDR3: TGTGCCAGCAGTGGTGGGGCCCTAGGAAGGGGCTATACTGAAGCTTTCTTT.

The J gene is TRBJ1-2, the V gene TRBV6-1, with 10 bases aligning to TRBD1. The CDR3 totals 18 residues. The V gene end was trimmed by 2 bases and the J gene end by 4 bases; junction bases not matched to a gene: 13. The germline gives CDR1 MNHNS, CDR2 SASEGT. CDR3 residues: CASSEIADRGKKGYGYTF. CDR3 DNA sequence: TGTGCCAGCAGTGAAATAGCGGACAGGGGGAAGAAAGGCTATGGCTACACCTTC.

The chain joins TRBV5-6 to TRBJ2-3, with D maybe TRBD1 (8 bases). Germline assignment: CDR1 SGHDT and CDR2 YYEEEE. With 3 bases removed from V and 5 bases from J, the gap between germline ends came to 13 bases. This CDR3 has 14 residues. The CDR3 region has the DNA TGTGCCAGCAGCTCGGACAGGGAGGGAGATACGCAGTATTTT. Residues: CASSSDREGDTQYF. Together with reference TRBV5-6 and TRBJ2-3, the CDR3 gives the full variable domain: DAGVTQSPTHLIKTRGQQVTLRCSPKSGHDTVSWYQQALGQGPQFIFQYYEEEERQRGNFPDRFSGHQFPNYSSELNVNALLLGDSALYLCASSSDREGDTQYFGPGTRLTVL.

The chain combines TRBV2 with TRBJ2-1; 7 bases are a match to TRBD1. CDR1 and CDR2 from the germline V gene are SNHLY and FYNNEI. With 5 bases clipped from V and 3 bases from J, the junction kept 7 bases outside the gene matches. The CDR3 sequence is 15 residues long. CDR3 sequence (DNA): TGTGCCAGCAGTTCCGGGACAGCGGACTACAATGAGCAGTTCTTC. Translated, it gives CASSSGTADYNEQFF.